In this sample, the clone carrying this TCR beta chain turned up a few times. Its antigen is not identified. These data are taken from a study of memory CD4+ T cells and cytomegalovirus serostatus. V was pared by 6 bases and J by 5 bases, with 11 bases between. CDR1 is SEHNR and CDR2 is FQNEAQ in the germline V gene (reference sequence). This CDR3 is 13 amino acids long. Findings and caveats of the study: Of 150 to 200 reported CMV TCRbeta sequences, some 70 were found in memory CD4+ repertoires.

Single viable CD3+CD4+CD8-CD45RO+ cells were sorted as the memory CD4+ T cells. Serostatus was set by detecting CMV pp150, pp28, p38, p52 IgG. After thawing, CD4+ T cells were positively selected. Assay: immunoSEQ multiplex PCR; the TCRdb copy retains only in-frame clones and omits some. The table shows 35,000 to 50,000 clones, with over 70% occurring only once. Sequences were obtained from memory CD4+ T cells from blood. This clonotype was obtained from an adult in good health and CMV-seronegative. The chain recombines TRBV7-9 with TRBJ1-3; D is unresolved. CDR3 sequence: CASRGSFRNTIYF. Written as DNA, the CDR3 is TGTGCCAGCAGAGGGAGTTTTCGAAACACCATATATTTT.